These 2 T cell receptor beta chains originate from one sample sequenced in a study of T cell responses to AZD1222 COVID-19 vaccine. Assay used: immunoSEQ multiplex PCR; TCRdb lists only in-frame clones, some missing. In the table there are 110,000 or so clones, around 88% of which are singletons. Sequences were derived from peripheral blood, sampled 28 days after the second AZD1222 dose. All receptors derive from an adult who received the AZD1222 COVID-19 vaccine.

The rearrangement joins TRBV7-8 to TRBJ1-6, with D unclear. Germline V gene data show CDR1 as SGHVS and CDR2 as FQNEAQ. Trimming took 0 bases from V and 10 from J, leaving 13 bases between them. The CDR3 extends over 15 amino acids. In DNA form, the CDR3 reads TGTGCCAGCAGCTTAGCCCCAGAAGGGAGCTCACCCCTCCACTTT. It codes for CASSLAPEGSSPLHF.

This chain connects TRBV7-3 to TRBJ2-3; D is unclear. CDR3 length: 15 residues. Trimming removed 2 bases at V and 0 bases at J, with 9 bases between. Germline V gene data show CDR1 as SGHTA and CDR2 as FQGTGA. The CDR3 sequence is CASSLERHSTDTQYF. The CDR3 DNA reads as TGTGCCAGCAGCTTAGAAAGACATAGCACAGATACGCAGTATTTT.